There are a few counts of the clone carrying this T cell receptor (beta chain). Its antigen remains unknown. This specimen belongs to a study of Graves' ophthalmopathy and Graves' hyperthyroidism. Amplification from RNA transcripts yielded the TCR beta CDR3 regions. RT-PCR in the first round used HTBI primers; a second-round multiplex PCR followed. TCRdb independently ran MiXCR on the multiplex PCR reads; one entry per CDR3 protein. The data contain 260,000 or so distinct CDR3 sequences, around 50% of them singletons. Study-wide points: From stable hyperthyroidism, ophthalmopathy was separated by a 13-signature model with 87.88% sensitivity and about 81% specificity. This model predicted ophthalmopathy progression (sensitivity roughly 70%, specificity about 73%). Detection in blood was also observed for most expanded thyroid clonotypes above 0.001 frequency.

The CDR3 contains 15 residues. Germline V gene data show CDR1 as DFQATT and CDR2 as SNEGSKA (reference sequence). V lost 6 bases and J lost 4, with 21 bases in between. The chain has TRBV20-1 and TRBJ1-2, with D possibly matching TRBD1 (6 bases). The receptor comes from an adult man with Graves' ophthalmopathy. The sample comprised peripheral blood. The CDR3 loop is CSARGGQGGIYGYTF. The CDR3 nucleotides read TGCAGTGCCCGAGGGGGGCAGGGTGGAATCTATGGCTACACCTTC.